Each of the 21 T cell receptor beta chains below was sequenced from the same sample in a study of cytotoxic CD8 clonotypes in ibrutinib-treated CLL. Sequencing was performed with immunoSEQ multiplex PCR; in TCRdb, only in-frame clones are kept and a portion is missing. The sample includes about 80,000 clones, 70% to 80% of them seen just once. The material sequenced was PBMCs, taken after 12 months of ibrutinib treatment. The receptors shown here come from a human donor with chronic lymphocytic leukemia.

The chain has TRBV6-1 and TRBJ1-5; D remains ambiguous. With 4 bases removed from V and 0 bases from J, the gap between germline ends came to 7 bases. There are 14 residues in the CDR3. Per germline, CDR1 MNHNS and CDR2 SASEGT. The CDR3 loop reads CASSVGYSNQPQHF. The CDR3 DNA sequence: TGTGCCAGCAGTGTTGGATATAGCAATCAGCCCCAGCATTTT.

The V and J genes are TRBV11-1 and TRBJ2-1; possible D gene TRBD2, 5 bases. Germline-derived CDR1 and CDR2 are SGHAT and FQDESV (reference sequence). V shed 5 bases and J shed 4 bases, with 15 bases lying between them. There are 15 residues in the CDR3. The CDR3 nucleotides are TGTGCCAGCAGCCGCGTAGCGCAACAGTACAATGAGCAGTTCTTC. It yields the protein CASSRVAQQYNEQFF.

The rearrangement uses TRBV6-5 and TRBJ2-7; D is uncertain. CDR1 is MNHEY, CDR2 SVGAGI, per germline. Trimming left V 2 bases short and J 2 bases short, with 1 base between. The CDR3 covers 11 residues. In DNA form, the CDR3 reads TGTGCCAGCAGTTACGCCTACGAGCAGTACTTC. Translated, it gives CASSYAYEQYF.

The chain couples TRBV5-4 to TRBJ1-3, with D maybe TRBD1 (6 bases). Trimming shortened V by 4 bases and J by 3 bases, and 11 bases separated the two germline ends. The germline V gene encodes CDR1 SGHNT and CDR2 YYREEE (reference sequence). This CDR3 spans 14 amino acids. CDR3 protein: CASSPGTNGNTIYF. CDR3 DNA: TGTGCCAGCAGCCCCGGGACAAATGGAAACACCATATATTTT.

J is TRBJ2-2 and V is TRBV18; D gene unclear. This CDR3 is 14 amino acids long. In germline, CDR1 is KGHSH, CDR2 LQKENI. V was pared by 3 bases and J by 0 bases, with 5 bases between. DNA for the CDR3: TGTGCCAGCTCACCGGCCCCGAACACCGGGGAGCTGTTTTTT. It is translated as CASSPAPNTGELFF.

In its sample, this clone was seen once. In nucleotides, the CDR3 is TGTGCCAGCAGTGACGGTCCAATAAGAACCTACGAGCAGTACTTC. It yields the protein CASSDGPIRTYEQYF. V usage is TRBV6-1 and J usage is TRBJ2-7; no definite D call. V lost 3 bases and J 2 bases, leaving 14 bases between the germline ends. Germline lookup yields CDR1 MNHNS and CDR2 SASEGT. This CDR3 is built from 15 residues.

The J gene is TRBJ2-5, the V gene TRBV7-9, with D unresolved. Trimming stripped 1 base from V and 1 base from J, with 4 bases between. Germline CDR1 SEHNR, CDR2 FQNEAQ (reference sequence). This CDR3 region has 13 residues. CDR3 loop: CASSLGSQETQYF. CDR3 sequence (DNA): TGTGCCAGCAGCTTAGGGAGCCAAGAGACCCAGTACTTC.

The chain is built from TRBV5-1 and TRBJ2-5; no reliable D call. The CDR3 has 13 residues. V lost 6 bases and J lost 1, with 10 bases in between. The germline CDR1 and CDR2 sequences are SGHRS and YFSETQ. CDR3 residues: CASTPRAQETQYF. The CDR3 DNA sequence: TGCGCCAGCACCCCCCGCGCCCAAGAGACCCAGTACTTC.

V and J are TRBV28 and TRBJ2-1, with TRBD1 matching over 8 bases. The J segment lost 7 bases and the V segment lost 2 bases, leaving 4 bases of the junction unmatched. The CDR3 sequence is 14 residues long. Looked up from germline, CDR1 is MDHEN and CDR2 is SYDVKM. The CDR3 loop reads CASSLPDRGNEQFF. The CDR3 nucleotides are TGTGCCAGCAGTTTACCAGACAGGGGTAATGAGCAGTTCTTC.

This clone was detected once. The chain is built from TRBV6-1 and TRBJ1-1; D ambiguous. Germline assignment: CDR1 MNHNS and CDR2 SASEGT. The CDR3 runs to 13 residues. V lost 10 bases and J lost 11, with 23 bases in between. The CDR3 is CAIQIIGVVWAFF. The CDR3 DNA sequence: TGTGCCATACAAATTATTGGGGTAGTGTGGGCTTTCTTT.

The chain is built from TRBV5-1 and TRBJ1-1; D might be TRBD1 (6 bases). The CDR3 extends over 12 amino acids. The V end was cut by 5 bases, the J end by 4 bases, with 9 bases between. CDR1 SGHRS and CDR2 YFSETQ come from the germline V gene. CDR3: CASSRGGTEAFF. CDR3 sequence (DNA): TGCGCCAGCAGTAGGGGGGGCACTGAAGCTTTCTTT.

The chain's CDR3 is CASSLGSSGNTEAFF. The DNA of the CDR3 is TGCGCCAGCAGCTTGGGGTCCTCGGGGAACACTGAAGCTTTCTTT. The chain carries TRBV5-1 and TRBJ1-1; D remains unclear. V gave up 0 bases and J gave up 1 base, with 10 bases separating them. This CDR3 is 15 amino acids long. The germline V gene encodes CDR1 SGHRS and CDR2 YFSETQ.

The V and J genes are TRBV30 and TRBJ2-7; the D call may be TRBD1 or TRBD2 (6 bases each). This CDR3 region has 14 residues. V gave up 0 bases and J gave up 3 bases, with 12 bases separating them. The germline V gene encodes CDR1 GTSNPN and CDR2 SVGIG (reference sequence). CDR3 nucleotide sequence: TGTGCCTGGAGTGTGGGGGGCAGTCTCTACGAGCAGTACTTC. Amino acid sequence: CAWSVGGSLYEQYF.

The genes are TRBV28 and TRBJ2-7; D could derive from TRBD1 or TRBD2 (6 bases each). The CDR3 covers 15 residues. Germline CDR1 is MDHEN and CDR2 is SYDVKM. Trimming cost V 5 bases and J 7 bases, with 21 bases left between them. The CDR3 nucleotides read TGTGCCAGCAGTCCCCCTAGGGGGGCCCGACCGGAGCAGTACTTC. Translation gives CASSPPRGARPEQYF.

The rearrangement links TRBV18 to TRBJ2-2, with 9 nucleotides matching TRBD1. Trimming removed 1 base from V and 4 bases from J; junction bases left unmatched: 4. The CDR3 has 16 amino acids. Per the germline V gene, CDR1 is KGHSH and CDR2 is LQKENI. In nucleotides, the CDR3 is TGTGCCAGCTCACCACGTCCGGGACAGGGCACCGGGGAGCTGTTTTTT. Translated: CASSPRPGQGTGELFF.

V gene TRBV11-2 combines with J gene TRBJ1-5; D not resolved. The CDR3 runs 14 residues. Germline-derived CDR1 and CDR2 are SGHAT and FQNNGV. V was pared by 5 bases and J by 6 bases, with 14 bases between. The CDR3 DNA reads as TGTGCCAGCAGCCGAGGGTCTAGTGGTCAGCCCCAGCATTTT. It yields the protein CASSRGSSGQPQHF.

This clone occurred once. The rearrangement joins TRBV7-3 to TRBJ2-6; maybe TRBD1 (6 bases). The CDR3 is 15 amino acids. V was trimmed by 5 bases and J by 1 base, leaving 9 bases between them. Germline V lookup: CDR1 SGHTA, CDR2 FQGTGA. The CDR3 DNA follows: TGTGCCAGCAGCCCCCAGGGGTCTGGGGCCAACGTCCTGACTTTC. Translated: CASSPQGSGANVLTF.

This chain joins TRBV6-1 and TRBJ1-5; no clear D. CDR3 length equals 13 residues. Trimming took 6 bases from V and 3 from J, leaving 9 bases between them. In germline, CDR1 is MNHNS, CDR2 SASEGT. The CDR3 DNA is TGTGCCAGCAGGCCAGCCCTCAATCAGCCCCAGCATTTT. This translates into CASRPALNQPQHF.

The chain carries TRBV18 and TRBJ1-1; no firm D call. This CDR3 region has 14 residues. Trimming cost V 2 bases and J 3 bases, with 10 bases left between them. Germline V lookup: CDR1 KGHSH, CDR2 LQKENI. In DNA, the CDR3 is TGTGCCAGCTCACCATCGCGGGAGGACACTGAAGCTTTCTTT. Amino acid sequence: CASSPSREDTEAFF.

The chain joins TRBV27 to TRBJ2-1, with no clear D. Trimming removed 2 bases from V and 2 bases from J, with 10 bases in between. This CDR3 is built from 15 residues. Germline CDR1 and CDR2: MNHEY and SMNVEV (reference sequence). The CDR3 region has the DNA TGTGCCAGCAGTTTAGGGCAGATTGCCTACAATGAGCAGTTCTTC. Translated, it gives CASSLGQIAYNEQFF.

The V and J genes are TRBV4-2 and TRBJ1-5; no clear D gene. V was shortened by 0 bases and J by 0 bases, with 3 bases between the two germline ends. The germline gives CDR1 LGHNA, CDR2 YNFKEQ. This CDR3 is built from 14 residues. CDR3 sequence: CASSQDPSNQPQHF. The CDR3 DNA follows: TGTGCCAGCAGCCAAGACCCTAGCAATCAGCCCCAGCATTTT.